This TCR beta chain was found in a study of blood T cell repertoires in COVID-19. This clone has just a few counts. Sequenced by immunoSEQ multiplex PCR; TCRdb stores in-frame clones only, minus some. The sample has roughly 200,000 clones, roughly 88% seen once. V lost 6 bases and J lost 3; bases outside the gene matches: 7. CDR1 is SNHLY and CDR2 is FYNNEI in the germline V gene. The CDR3 extends over 16 amino acids. The sequencing sample was made of peripheral blood. This sequence was found in a human donor with active or convalescent COVID-19. The donor label of this sample is uncertain. The chain couples TRBV2 to TRBJ2-6, with 8 positions matching TRBD1. The CDR3 reads CASRPRDRLGANVLTF. Here the CDR3 DNA reads TGTGCCAGCAGACCCCGGGACAGGCTTGGGGCCAACGTCCTGACTTTC.